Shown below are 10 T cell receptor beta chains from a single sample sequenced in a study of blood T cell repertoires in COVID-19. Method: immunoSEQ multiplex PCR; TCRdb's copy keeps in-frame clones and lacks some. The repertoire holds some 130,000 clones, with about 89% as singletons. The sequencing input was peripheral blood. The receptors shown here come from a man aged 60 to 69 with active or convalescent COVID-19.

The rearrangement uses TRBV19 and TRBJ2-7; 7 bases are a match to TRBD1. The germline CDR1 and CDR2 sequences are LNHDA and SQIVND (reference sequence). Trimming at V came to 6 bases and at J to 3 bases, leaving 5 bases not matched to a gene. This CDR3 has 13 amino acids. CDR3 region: CASRKGQNYEQYF. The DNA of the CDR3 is TGTGCCAGTAGGAAGGGACAGAACTACGAGCAGTACTTC. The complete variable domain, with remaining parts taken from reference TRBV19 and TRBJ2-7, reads DGGITQSPKYLFRKEGQNVTLSCEQNLNHDAMYWYRQDPGQGLRLIYYSQIVNDFQKGDIAEGYSVSREKKESFPLTVTSAQKNPTAFYLCASRKGQNYEQYFGPGTRLTVT.

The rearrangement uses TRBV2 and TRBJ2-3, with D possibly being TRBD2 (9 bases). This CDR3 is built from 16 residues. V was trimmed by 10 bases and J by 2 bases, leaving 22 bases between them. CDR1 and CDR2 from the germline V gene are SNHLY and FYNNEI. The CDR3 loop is CATQGAASGITDTQYF. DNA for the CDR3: TGTGCCACCCAGGGGGCCGCTAGCGGGATCACAGATACGCAGTATTTT.

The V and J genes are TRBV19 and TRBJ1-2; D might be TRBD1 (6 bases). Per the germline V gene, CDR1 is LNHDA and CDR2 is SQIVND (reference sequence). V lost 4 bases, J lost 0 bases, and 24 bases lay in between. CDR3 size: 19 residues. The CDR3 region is CASSTPGQSSFSANYGYTF. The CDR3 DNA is TGTGCCAGTAGTACACCCGGACAGTCCTCCTTTTCAGCTAACTATGGCTACACCTTC.

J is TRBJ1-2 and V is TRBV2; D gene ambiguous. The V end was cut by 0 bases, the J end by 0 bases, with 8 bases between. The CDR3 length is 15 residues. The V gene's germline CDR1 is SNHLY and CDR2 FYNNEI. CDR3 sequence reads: CASSEAGPANYGYTF. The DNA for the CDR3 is TGTGCCAGCAGTGAAGCTGGTCCAGCTAACTATGGCTACACCTTC.

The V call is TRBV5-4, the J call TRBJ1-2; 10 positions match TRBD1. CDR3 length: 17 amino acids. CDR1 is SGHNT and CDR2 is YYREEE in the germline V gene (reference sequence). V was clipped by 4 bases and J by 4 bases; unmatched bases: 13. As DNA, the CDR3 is TGTGCCAGCAGCGCTCCGGGACAGGGGTTTTTATCCTATGGCTACACCTTC. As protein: CASSAPGQGFLSYGYTF.

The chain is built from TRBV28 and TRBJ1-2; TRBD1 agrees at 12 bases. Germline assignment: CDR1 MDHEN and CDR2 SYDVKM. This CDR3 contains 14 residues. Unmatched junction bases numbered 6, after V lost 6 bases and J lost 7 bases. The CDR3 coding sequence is TGTGCCAGCAGGGCCGGGACAGGGGGCTTTGGCTACACCTTC. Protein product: CASRAGTGGFGYTF.

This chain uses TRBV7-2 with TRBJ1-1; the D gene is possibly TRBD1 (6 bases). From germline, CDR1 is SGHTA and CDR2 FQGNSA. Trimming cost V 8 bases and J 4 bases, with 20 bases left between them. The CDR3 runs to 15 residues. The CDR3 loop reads CASLRGAGTRTEAFF. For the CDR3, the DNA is TGTGCCAGCCTCCGGGGGGCAGGGACGCGCACTGAAGCTTTCTTT.

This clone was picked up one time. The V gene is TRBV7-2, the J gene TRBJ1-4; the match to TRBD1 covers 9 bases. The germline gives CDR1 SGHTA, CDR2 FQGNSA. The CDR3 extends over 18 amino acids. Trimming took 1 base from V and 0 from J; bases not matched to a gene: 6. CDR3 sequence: CASSLVGQGSPTNEKLFF. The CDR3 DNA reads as TGTGCCAGCAGCTTAGTTGGACAGGGGTCCCCAACTAATGAAAAACTGTTTTTT.

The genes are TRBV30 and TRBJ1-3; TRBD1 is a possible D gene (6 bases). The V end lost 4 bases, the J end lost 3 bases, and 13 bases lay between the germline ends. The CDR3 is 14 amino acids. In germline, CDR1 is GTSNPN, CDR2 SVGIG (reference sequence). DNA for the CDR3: TGTGCCTGGAACACGGGGGGCGTTGGAAACACCATATATTTT. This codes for CAWNTGGVGNTIYF.

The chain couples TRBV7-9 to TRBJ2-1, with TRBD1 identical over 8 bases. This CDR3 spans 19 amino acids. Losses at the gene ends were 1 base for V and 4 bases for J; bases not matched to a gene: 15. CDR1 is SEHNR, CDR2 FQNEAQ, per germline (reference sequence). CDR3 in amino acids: CASSLELERDRSFYNEQFF. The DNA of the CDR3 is TGTGCCAGCAGCTTAGAATTGGAAAGGGACAGGAGCTTTTACAATGAGCAGTTCTTC.